The 24 T cell receptor beta chains reported below all come from one sample, sequenced in a study of OX40 agonist ivuxolimab in advanced cancers. The method was immunoSEQ multiplex PCR; TCRdb's version includes in-frame clones alone and lacks a portion of them. This repertoire shows tens of thousands of clones, 85% found once; its top ten account for roughly 3%. This specimen consisted of CD4+ or CD8+ T cells sorted from blood, obtained in a trial of the OX40 agonist ivuxolimab. The receptors here all came from an adult with an advanced solid tumor such as melanoma, head and neck, liver or kidney cancer.

This rearrangement joins TRBV5-1 to TRBJ1-2; D not resolved. V was pared by 0 bases and J by 1 base, with 10 bases between. The CDR3 has 15 amino acids. In germline, CDR1 is SGHRS, CDR2 YFSETQ. The chain's CDR3 is CASSLGYTVNYGYTF. In DNA, the CDR3 is TGCGCCAGCAGCTTGGGGTATACAGTTAACTATGGCTACACCTTC. The full variable domain, completed using reference TRBV5-1 and TRBJ1-2, is KAGVTQTPRYLIKTRGQQVTLSCSPISGHRSVSWYQQTPGQGLQFLFEYFSETQRNKGNFPGRFSGRQFSNSRSEMNVSTLELGDSALYLCASSLGYTVNYGYTFGSGTRLTVV.

This chain uses TRBV28 with TRBJ1-5; D is possibly TRBD1 (5 bases). This CDR3 has 15 residues. V was trimmed by 4 bases and J by 3 bases, leaving 13 bases between them. The V gene's germline CDR1 is MDHEN and CDR2 SYDVKM. The CDR3 spells CASSSATGDNQPQHF. The DNA for the CDR3 is TGTGCCAGCAGTTCCGCCACAGGTGACAATCAGCCCCAGCATTTT.

To note about this clone: The junction departs from the called germline gene at one end, perhaps through a read error. The chain employs TRBV7-2 and TRBJ2-3, with TRBD2 identical over 11 bases. The CDR3 runs to 16 residues. The germline gives CDR1 SGHTA, CDR2 FQGNSA. CDR3 in amino acids: CASSLLHPLAGEGRDF. The CDR3 DNA sequence: TGTGCCAGCAGCCTCCTCCACCCACTAGCGGGAGAGGGTAGGGATTTT.

The V gene is TRBV25-1, the J gene TRBJ2-7, with TRBD1 identical over 12 bases. The CDR3 runs to 17 residues. Per germline, CDR1 MGHDK and CDR2 SYGVNS. V shed 1 base and J 4 bases; nucleotides not matched to a gene: 8. The CDR3 loop reads CASSESGRGQGAYEQYF. The CDR3 DNA sequence: TGTGCCAGCAGTGAATCCGGGAGGGGACAGGGGGCTTACGAGCAGTACTTC.

The V and J genes are TRBV13 and TRBJ1-4, with TRBD1 as a possible D gene (5 bases). V dropped 5 bases and J dropped 9 bases, with 19 bases sitting between them. Germline values: CDR1 PRHDT, CDR2 FYEKMQ (reference sequence). This CDR3 has 15 residues. The CDR3 DNA reads as TGTGCCAGCAGCCCCTGGGAAAGTGGGACGAAAAAACTGTTTTTT. It specifies CASSPWESGTKKLFF. The variable domain in full, with the rest retrieved from reference TRBV13 and TRBJ1-4, is AAGVIQSPRHLIKEKRETATLKCYPIPRHDTVYWYQQGPGQDPQFLISFYEKMQSDKGSIPDRFSAQQFSDYHSELNMSSLELGDSALYFCASSPWESGTKKLFFGSGTQLSVL.

The gene calls are TRBV15 and TRBJ2-5; 12 nucleotides align to TRBD2. V dropped 1 base and J dropped 1; count of bases not matched to a gene: 7. Germline V CDR1 and CDR2: LNHNV, YYDKDF (reference sequence). CDR3 length: 18 amino acids. The DNA for the CDR3 is TGTGCCACCAGCAGAGGGCTAGCGGGAGGGGAGACCCAAGAGACCCAGTACTTC. This codes for CATSRGLAGGETQETQYF.

In its sample, this clone was seen once. The genes are TRBV5-8 and TRBJ2-1, with D uncertain. This CDR3 has 15 residues. Deletions cut 4 bases from V and 2 bases from J, with 13 bases between. CDR1 and CDR2 from the germline V gene are SGHTS and YDEGEE. The DNA of the CDR3 is TGTGCCAGCAGCCCCCAAGGGAAGACCTACAATGAGCAGTTCTTC. It codes for CASSPQGKTYNEQFF.

The chain carries TRBV27 and TRBJ1-1; a possible D gene is TRBD1 (5 bases). The length of the CDR3 is 17 residues. The germline gives CDR1 MNHEY, CDR2 SMNVEV (reference sequence). V was shortened by 3 bases and J by 3 bases, with 20 bases between the two germline ends. The CDR3 sequence: CASSFGADIRGYTEAFF. The CDR3 DNA reads as TGTGCCAGCAGTTTTGGGGCGGACATTCGGGGGTACACTGAAGCTTTCTTT.

The chain combines TRBV19 with TRBJ1-3; tentative D call: TRBD1 (6 bases). The germline CDR1 and CDR2 sequences are LNHDA and SQIVND (reference sequence). Trimming pared 5 bases from V and 4 bases from J, leaving 18 bases between. The CDR3 has 16 amino acids. The CDR3 DNA reads TGTGCCAGTAGTCGCAAGGGGGAGTATACGGGAAACACCATATATTTT. It codes for CASSRKGEYTGNTIYF. Based on the CDR3 plus reference TRBV19 and TRBJ1-3, the full variable domain is DGGITQSPKYLFRKEGQNVTLSCEQNLNHDAMYWYRQDPGQGLRLIYYSQIVNDFQKGDIAEGYSVSREKKESFPLTVTSAQKNPTAFYLCASSRKGEYTGNTIYFGEGSWLTVV.

The gene calls are TRBV18 and TRBJ1-1; TRBD1 might be the D (6 bases). This CDR3 is built from 13 residues. With 3 bases removed from V and 6 bases from J, the gap between germline ends came to 11 bases. From germline, CDR1 is KGHSH and CDR2 LQKENI. CDR3 in amino acids: CASSPDSHSEAFF. In nucleotides, the CDR3 is TGTGCCAGCTCACCGGACAGCCATTCTGAAGCTTTCTTT.

The chain links TRBV9 to TRBJ1-1; TRBD1 agrees at 8 bases. With 4 bases clipped from V and 1 base from J, the junction kept 6 bases outside the gene matches. This CDR3 spans 15 amino acids. Germline assignment: CDR1 SGDLS and CDR2 YYNGEE. CDR3 loop: CASSSFDRGNTEAFF. In DNA form, the CDR3 reads TGTGCCAGCAGCTCCTTCGACAGGGGGAACACTGAAGCTTTCTTT.

The chain is built from TRBV11-2 and TRBJ2-7; 8 nucleotides agree with TRBD2. The CDR3 sequence is 15 residues long. V lost 7 bases, J lost 3 bases, and 11 bases stayed unmatched. Germline values: CDR1 SGHAT, CDR2 FQNNGV. The CDR3 DNA follows: TGTGCCAGCACCCTTGCCGGGGGGGCCCACTACGAGCAGTACTTC. This encodes CASTLAGGAHYEQYF.

The chain carries TRBV4-2 and TRBJ1-3; no definite D call. The V end lost 3 bases, the J end lost 0 bases, and 21 bases lay between the germline ends. CDR3 length equals 19 residues. CDR1 and CDR2 from the germline V gene are LGHNA and YNFKEQ. In DNA, the CDR3 is TGTGCCAGCAGCCACCCCTGGGAGTTACCATCCCACTCTGGAAACACCATATATTTT. Amino acid sequence: CASSHPWELPSHSGNTIYF.

By frequency in the sample, this clone is medium-sized. The rearrangement links TRBV19 to TRBJ2-1, with 9 bases fitting TRBD1. Germline CDR1 is LNHDA and CDR2 is SQIVND (reference sequence). After removal of 6 bases from V and 9 bases from J, the junction contained 9 bases not matched to a gene. The CDR3 covers 14 residues. CDR3 in amino acids: CASSAPDRGPEQFF. Here the CDR3 DNA reads TGTGCCAGTAGCGCCCCGGACAGGGGTCCTGAGCAGTTCTTC.

The chain couples TRBV5-6 to TRBJ2-1, with a possible D match to TRBD1 (5 bases). Germline CDR1 is SGHDT and CDR2 is YYEEEE. V shed 4 bases and J shed 2 bases, with 19 bases lying between them. The CDR3 is 17 amino acids. CDR3 amino acids: CASSHPTDSTTYNEQFF. The CDR3 DNA sequence: TGTGCCAGCAGCCATCCAACTGACAGCACGACCTACAATGAGCAGTTCTTC. The full variable domain, completed using reference TRBV5-6 and TRBJ2-1, is DAGVTQSPTHLIKTRGQQVTLRCSPKSGHDTVSWYQQALGQGPQFIFQYYEEEERQRGNFPDRFSGHQFPNYSSELNVNALLLGDSALYLCASSHPTDSTTYNEQFFGPGTRLTVL.

The rearrangement joins TRBV11-2 to TRBJ2-1; D is undetermined. Germline CDR1 is SGHAT and CDR2 is FQNNGV. The CDR3 is 12 residues long. V was cut by 2 bases and J by 9 bases, with 8 bases left in between. CDR3 bases: TGTGCCAGCAGCTTATTGGCGACTGAGCAGTTCTTC. This encodes CASSLLATEQFF.

The V call is TRBV25-1, the J call TRBJ2-7; D possibly matches TRBD1 or TRBD2 (6 bases each). Germline CDR1 is MGHDK and CDR2 is SYGVNS. Trimming cost V 10 bases and J 0 bases, with 13 bases left between them. The CDR3 totals 13 residues. The CDR3: CATQEGGSYEQYF. The CDR3 bases are TGTGCCACCCAAGAGGGGGGCTCCTACGAGCAGTACTTC.

V gene TRBV11-3 combines with J gene TRBJ1-2, with 8 bases lining up with TRBD1. The CDR3 runs 14 residues. Germline loops: CDR1 SGHNT, CDR2 YENEEA. V was pared by 5 bases and J by 7 bases, with 9 bases of the junction left unmatched. The CDR3 nucleotides are TGTGCCAGCAGCCAGGACAGGGTAGAAGGTGGCTACACCTTC. Its protein is CASSQDRVEGGYTF. Full variable domain (missing parts from reference TRBV11-3 and TRBJ1-2): EAGVVQSPRYKIIEKKQPVAFWCNPISGHNTLYWYLQNLGQGPELLIRYENEEAVDDSQLPKDRFSAERLKGVDSTLKIQPAELGDSAVYLCASSQDRVEGGYTFGSGTRLTVV.

The rearrangement joins TRBV4-3 to TRBJ1-2; D is undetermined. Germline CDR1 LGHNA, CDR2 YSLEER. This CDR3 has 15 amino acids. Trimming stripped 0 bases from V and 2 bases from J, with 10 bases between. This CDR3 reads CASSQDPWTNYGYTF. The CDR3 nucleotides are TGCGCCAGCAGCCAAGATCCCTGGACCAACTATGGCTACACCTTC.

The CDR3 region has the DNA TGTGCCAGCGCGAGTCGACAGGTCCCCGGGGAGCTGTTTTTT. This encodes CASASRQVPGELFF. This chain connects TRBV19 to TRBJ2-2, with D perhaps TRBD1 (6 bases). The V and J ends lost 9 bases and 6 bases respectively, with 17 bases between them. Germline assignment: CDR1 LNHDA and CDR2 SQIVND (reference sequence). The CDR3 runs 14 residues.

This clone has only one observation. The V and J genes are TRBV23-1 and TRBJ2-1, with D uncertain. TRBV23-1 belongs to the ORF category, with a function that is uncertain. V lost 0 bases and J lost 0, with 18 bases in between. The CDR3 totals 19 residues. CDR3: CASSQSPGNPFRSYNEQFF. The CDR3 DNA sequence: TGCGCCAGCAGTCAATCGCCAGGTAACCCTTTTCGCTCCTACAATGAGCAGTTCTTC.

This chain joins TRBV7-3 and TRBJ2-1; TRBD2 aligns across 8 bases. The CDR3 runs 14 residues. Germline CDR1 reads SGHTA; CDR2 reads FQGTGA. Trimming took 4 bases from V and 5 from J; bases not matched to a gene: 4. CDR3 sequence (DNA): TGTGCCAGCAGCTCCGAGCGGGGGCACAATGAGCAGTTCTTC. Translation gives CASSSERGHNEQFF.

This chain links TRBV5-8 with TRBJ1-3, with 7 bases that match TRBD1. The CDR3 length is 11 residues. The germline V gene has CDR1 SGHTS and CDR2 YDEGEE. The trim removed 5 bases at V and 16 bases at J, leaving 9 bases unmatched. DNA for the CDR3: TGTGCCAGCAGAAAGGATCGGGACAGCTATTTT. It yields the protein CASRKDRDSYF.

The chain has TRBV6-4 and TRBJ2-1, with TRBD2 matching over 14 bases. The germline V gene encodes CDR1 MRHNA and CDR2 SNTAGT. The V segment lost 10 bases and the J segment 8 bases; nucleotides outside the gene matches: 13. The CDR3 runs to 16 residues. The CDR3 nucleotides read TGTGCCACCGCTAGAGCCGGGACTAGCGGGAGCGATGAGCAGTTCTTC. It translates to CATARAGTSGSDEQFF.